Shown below are 4 T cell receptor beta chains from a single sample sequenced in a study of blood T cell repertoires in COVID-19 (TCRdb year 2020). The library came from the immunoSEQ multiplex PCR assay. Here the immuneACCESS table is served through TCRdb, limited to in-frame sequences with V and J called. Missing clones are a known gap in these copies; in checked studies unresolved V genes cover under half, and the rest lacks a known reason. This sample gives hundreds of thousands of clones in total; 80% to 85% of them show up just once. Over 15% of the sample is taken by the ten largest. Sequencing was performed on peripheral blood. These receptors all come from a woman of 80 years or more with active or convalescent COVID-19.

This sequence joins TRBV4-3 and TRBJ2-3, with 9 nucleotides matching TRBD2. Germline-derived CDR1 and CDR2 are LGHNA and YSLEER. CDR3 length equals 15 residues. The trim removed 3 bases at V and 6 bases at J, leaving 7 bases unmatched. CDR3 DNA sequence: TGCGCCAGCAGCCAGATAGCGGGGGACTCGGATACGCAGTATTTT. Its translation is CASSQIAGDSDTQYF.

The chain carries TRBV6-2 or TRBV6-3 and TRBJ1-5, with D hard to call. CDR1 is MNHEY and CDR2 is SVGEGT in the germline V gene. The length of the CDR3 is 15 residues. Trimming took off 1 base at V and 7 bases at J, with 14 bases between the two ends. For the CDR3, the DNA is TGTGCCAGCAGTTACTTCGCGGGAGAGAGGCAGCCCCAGCATTTT. Translating it yields CASSYFAGERQPQHF.

The chain has TRBV3-1 (or the pseudogene TRBV3-2) and TRBJ1-3; D is uncertain. CDR1 is LGHDT, CDR2 YNNKEL, per germline (reference sequence). CDR3 length equals 12 residues. V was cut by 6 bases and J by 2 bases, with 5 bases left in between. In nucleotides, the CDR3 is TGTGCCAGCAGTTCTACTGGAAACACCATATATTTT. It is translated as CASSSTGNTIYF.

In this sample, this clone turned up a few times. This chain links TRBV7-8 with TRBJ1-5; maybe TRBD1 (6 bases). V was pared by 1 base and J by 2 bases, with 12 bases between. From germline, CDR1 is SGHVS and CDR2 FQNEAQ. The CDR3 is 16 residues long. DNA for the CDR3: TGTGCCAGCAGCTTAGAGGGGGGGCCCGGCAATCAGCCCCAGCATTTT. Amino acid sequence: CASSLEGGPGNQPQHF.